The 20 T cell receptor beta chains listed next were all sequenced from one sample in a study of blood T cells in healthy people across ages (dated by TCRdb to 2013 to 2016). Library preparation employed 5' RACE. Sequenced on an Illumina HiSeq 2500. A second PCR of about 7 to 12 cycles was performed with a sample-barcoded 5' primer and a J-beta primer mix. TCRdb itself trimmed the public reads at Q25 with fastp, ran MiXCR and retained productive beta chains. Entries are consolidated by CDR3 protein sequence, retaining the most common genes and DNA. This sample lists 600,000 or so distinct CDR3 sequences; around 31% were detected once. 15% to 19% of the sample is in the top ten clones. Sequenced input: blood. These receptors all come from a woman older than 75 in good health.

This clonotype occurred many times. The chain uses TRBV20-1 and TRBJ2-5; possibly TRBD1 or TRBD2 for D (5 bases each). CDR1 and CDR2 (germline): DFQATT, SNEGSKA (reference sequence). The CDR3 length is 15 residues. CDR3 protein: CSLYGPVSGGGTQYF. As DNA, the CDR3 is TGCAGCTTATATGGGCCAGTTAGTGGTGGGGGAACCCAGTACTTC.

Ten or more counts support this clonotype. The V and J genes are TRBV30 and TRBJ1-2; possible D gene TRBD1, 6 bases. Germline CDR1 and CDR2: GTSNPN and SVGIG (reference sequence). This CDR3 region has 13 residues. Trimming took off 4 bases at V and 8 bases at J, with 17 bases between the two ends. CDR3 residues: CAWKGGPVGGYTF. The CDR3 DNA follows: TGTGCCTGGAAGGGGGGGCCGGTAGGCGGCTACACCTTC.

This clonotype was seen a handful of times. J is TRBJ1-4 and V is TRBV10-3, with 7 positions matching TRBD1. The ends lost 3 bases at V and 1 base at J; junction bases unmatched: 2. The CDR3 sequence is 15 residues long. CDR1 is ENHRY and CDR2 is SYGVKD in the germline V gene. DNA for the CDR3: TGTGCCATCAGTGATAGGGACAGAACTAATGAAAAACTGTTTTTT. As protein: CAISDRDRTNEKLFF.

This chain joins TRBV7-9 and TRBJ1-1; 9 bases agree with TRBD1. The CDR3 has 15 residues. Germline-derived CDR1 and CDR2 are SEHNR and FQNEAQ (reference sequence). The junction had 7 bases not matched to a gene; V was cut back by 3 bases and J by 5 bases. The CDR3 region is CASSLARTGDTEAFF. In DNA, the CDR3 is TGTGCCAGCAGCTTGGCCCGGACAGGGGATACTGAAGCTTTCTTT.

As concerns this clonotype: A clone one base away is much larger, so this may be a read error. The V call is TRBV7-9, the J call TRBJ2-4; 14 bases agree with TRBD2. The J call is uncertain, as TRBJ2-5 better fits the DNA end. CDR1 is SEHNR, CDR2 FQNEAQ, per germline (reference sequence). The CDR3 spans 15 residues. Written as DNA, the CDR3 is TGTGCCAGCACGGGACTAGCGGGGGCAGGGGAGACCCAGTACTTC. Amino acid sequence: CASTGLAGAGETQYF.

V usage is TRBV5-1 and J usage is TRBJ2-7, with D perhaps matching TRBD2 (6 bases). The J call may be wrong; the DNA end is better matched by TRBJ2-5. CDR3 length: 16 amino acids. The germline gives CDR1 SGHRS, CDR2 YFSETQ. The CDR3 loop is CASSLEGAGGEETQYF. CDR3 DNA: TGCGCCAGCAGCTTGGAGGGCGCGGGCGGGGAGGAGACCCAGTACTTC.

This clonotype was observed a few times. The rearrangement links TRBV5-1 to TRBJ2-2; TRBD1 matches 7 bases. Looked up from germline, CDR1 is SGHRS and CDR2 is YFSETQ. The CDR3 contains 15 residues. Trimming removed 3 bases from V and 2 bases from J; junction bases left unmatched: 4. This CDR3 is CASSSGTANTGELFF. The CDR3 DNA is TGCGCCAGCAGCTCCGGGACAGCTAACACCGGGGAGCTGTTTTTT.

This clonotype was counted at least ten times. The V and J genes are TRBV7-2 and TRBJ2-7, with 12 positions matching TRBD2. This CDR3 contains 15 residues. With V trimmed by 0 bases and J by 4 bases, 1 base remained unmatched. Looked up from germline, CDR1 is SGHTA and CDR2 is FQGNSA. CDR3 sequence reads: CASSLALAGGYEQYF. The CDR3 DNA reads TGTGCCAGCAGCTTAGCTCTAGCGGGGGGGTACGAGCAGTACTTC. Based on the CDR3 plus reference TRBV7-2 and TRBJ2-7, the full variable domain is GAGVSQSPSNKVTEKGKDVELRCDPISGHTALYWYRQSLGQGLEFLIYFQGNSAPDKSGLPSDRFSAERTGGSVSTLTIQRTQQEDSAVYLCASSLALAGGYEQYFGPGTRLTVT.

This clonotype has ten or more counts. The CDR3 loop reads CASSISGGPSNEQFF. In nucleotides, the CDR3 is TGTGCCAGCAGCATTAGCGGGGGCCCCTCCAATGAGCAGTTCTTC. V and J are TRBV7-3 and TRBJ2-1; 9 nucleotides line up with TRBD2. Germline V lookup: CDR1 SGHTA, CDR2 FQGTGA. Trimming cost V 5 bases and J 6 bases; bases outside gene matches: 8. The CDR3 is 15 residues long.

This clonotype was seen more than once but under ten times. This sequence joins TRBV5-1 and TRBJ2-2; D is unresolved. V dropped 0 bases and J dropped 0 bases, with 6 bases sitting between them. Germline V CDR1 and CDR2: SGHRS, YFSETQ. This CDR3 spans 15 amino acids. CDR3 nucleotide sequence: TGCGCCAGCAGCTTGGAGGTCGCGAACACCGGGGAGCTGTTTTTT. This codes for CASSLEVANTGELFF. Full variable domain (remainder filled in from reference TRBV5-1 and TRBJ2-2): KAGVTQTPRYLIKTRGQQVTLSCSPISGHRSVSWYQQTPGQGLQFLFEYFSETQRNKGNFPGRFSGRQFSNSRSEMNVSTLELGDSALYLCASSLEVANTGELFFGEGSRLTVL.

The CDR3 DNA reads TGTGCCATCGGTAGCGGGGGAAACACCGGGGAGCTGTTTTTT. Protein sequence: CAIGSGGNTGELFF. The chain has TRBV10-3 and TRBJ2-2, with 9 positions matching TRBD2. CDR3 length: 14 residues. The V and J ends lost 8 bases and 2 bases, in that order; junction bases with no gene match: 3. The germline gives CDR1 ENHRY, CDR2 SYGVKD.

The CDR3 here is CASSPSLRGSHTGELFF. The DNA of the CDR3 is TGCGCCAGCAGCCCCTCCCTTAGAGGGAGCCACACCGGGGAGCTGTTTTTT. The chain links TRBV5-1 to TRBJ2-2, with D possibly TRBD2 on 5 matching bases. The germline V and J ends were trimmed by 4 bases and 3 bases, with 19 bases remaining between them. Germline-derived CDR1 and CDR2 are SGHRS and YFSETQ. The CDR3 is made up of 17 amino acids. Full variable domain (rest looked up from reference TRBV5-1 and TRBJ2-2): KAGVTQTPRYLIKTRGQQVTLSCSPISGHRSVSWYQQTPGQGLQFLFEYFSETQRNKGNFPGRFSGRQFSNSRSEMNVSTLELGDSALYLCASSPSLRGSHTGELFFGEGSRLTVL.

There are many counts of this clonotype. The chain couples TRBV7-8 to TRBJ2-3; no clear D gene. CDR3 size: 13 residues. Trimming removed 4 bases at V and 11 bases at J, with 16 bases between. Germline V gene data show CDR1 as SGHVS and CDR2 as FQNEAQ. For the CDR3, the DNA is TGTGCCAGCAGCTCGCCGCCCGGTGGTATGCAGTATTTT. This codes for CASSSPPGGMQYF.

The V and J genes are TRBV4-1 and TRBJ2-7, with D unresolved. CDR1 and CDR2 (germline): MGHRA, YSYEKL. The CDR3 is made up of 14 amino acids. Trimming pared 1 base from V and 7 bases from J, leaving 14 bases between. CDR3 in amino acids: CASSQGPLSREQYF. The CDR3 DNA is TGCGCCAGCAGCCAAGGACCCTTATCGCGGGAGCAGTACTTC.

This clonotype was detected ten times or more. This chain links TRBV9 with TRBJ2-1, with 8 bases aligning to TRBD2. The CDR3 length is 17 residues. Germline V gene lookup returns CDR1 SGDLS and CDR2 YYNGEE. The J segment lost 7 bases and the V segment lost 0 bases, leaving 12 bases of the junction unmatched. The CDR3 nucleotides are TGTGCCAGCAGCGTAGCCCCTGTGACGGGGGGGAGGAATGAGCAGTTCTTC. The encoded protein is CASSVAPVTGGRNEQFF. The full variable domain, completed using reference TRBV9 and TRBJ2-1, is DSGVTQTPKHLITATGQRVTLRCSPRSGDLSVYWYQQSLDQGLQFLIQYYNGEERAKGNILERFSAQQFPDLHSELNLSSLELGDSALYFCASSVAPVTGGRNEQFFGPGTRLTVL.

Ten or more counts support this clonotype. The chain combines TRBV28 with TRBJ2-7; the match to TRBD1 covers 8 bases. Germline V lookup: CDR1 MDHEN, CDR2 SYDVKM. The CDR3 contains 14 residues. Trimming cost V 0 bases and J 4 bases; bases outside gene matches: 2. The CDR3 loop reads CASSLWDREYEQYF. The CDR3 nucleotides are TGTGCCAGCAGTTTATGGGACAGGGAATACGAGCAGTACTTC.

The chain combines TRBV3-1 with TRBJ2-1, with TRBD2 matching over 14 bases. The CDR3 covers 15 residues. The germline V gene encodes CDR1 LGHDT and CDR2 YNNKEL (reference sequence). The J segment lost 9 bases and the V segment lost 2 bases, leaving 3 bases of the junction unmatched. CDR3 sequence reads: CASSQRLAGGGEQFF. The CDR3 DNA reads as TGTGCCAGCAGCCAAAGACTAGCGGGGGGGGGTGAGCAGTTCTTC.

This chain connects TRBV6-1 to TRBJ2-1, with TRBD2 matching over 9 bases. The CDR3 totals 19 residues. Germline V gene lookup returns CDR1 MNHNS and CDR2 SASEGT. The junction had 17 bases not matched to a gene; V was cut back by 6 bases and J by 2 bases. The CDR3 here is CASRPLPLVSGRPYNEQFF. The CDR3 DNA reads as TGTGCCAGCAGGCCCTTACCACTAGTTAGCGGGAGACCCTACAATGAGCAGTTCTTC.

This clonotype was seen ten or more times. The chain has TRBV15 and TRBJ2-1, with TRBD2 as a possible D gene (5 bases). This CDR3 has 16 amino acids. Germline lookup yields CDR1 LNHNV and CDR2 YYDKDF (reference sequence). The V end lost 0 bases, the J end lost 4 bases, and 13 bases lay between the germline ends. The DNA of the CDR3 is TGTGCCACCAGCAGAGATTGGCTAGCCATATACAATGAGCAGTTCTTC. Protein product: CATSRDWLAIYNEQFF.

Comment on this clonotype: A much larger clone lies a single base off, so this may be a read error. The chain carries TRBV7-9 and TRBJ2-4, with D unclear. V lost 4 bases to trimming and J lost 0 bases, with 7 bases between them. Germline CDR1 SEHNR, CDR2 FQNEAQ (reference sequence). The CDR3 is 14 amino acids. This CDR3 is CASSSDIAKNIQYF. The CDR3 bases are TGTGCCAGCAGCTCTGATATAGCCAAAAACATTCAGTACTTC.